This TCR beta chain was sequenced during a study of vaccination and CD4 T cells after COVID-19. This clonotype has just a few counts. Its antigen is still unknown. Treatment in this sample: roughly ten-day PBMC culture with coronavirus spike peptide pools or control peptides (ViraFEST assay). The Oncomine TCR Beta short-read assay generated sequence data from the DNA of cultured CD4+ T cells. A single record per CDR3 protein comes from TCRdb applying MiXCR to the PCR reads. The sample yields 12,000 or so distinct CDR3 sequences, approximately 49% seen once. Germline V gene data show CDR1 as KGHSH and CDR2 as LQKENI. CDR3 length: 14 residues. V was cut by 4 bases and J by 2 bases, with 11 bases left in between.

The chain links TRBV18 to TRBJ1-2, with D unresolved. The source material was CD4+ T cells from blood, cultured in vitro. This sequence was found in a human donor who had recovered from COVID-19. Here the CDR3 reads CASSQRTENYGYTF. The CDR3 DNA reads TGTGCCAGCTCACAACGGACGGAGAACTATGGCTACACCTTC. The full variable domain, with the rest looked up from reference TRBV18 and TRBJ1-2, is NAGVMQNPRHLVRRRGQEARLRCSPMKGHSHVYWYRQLPEEGLKFMVYLQKENIIDESGMPKERFSAEFPKEGPSILRIQQVVRGDSAAYFCASSQRTENYGYTFGSGTRLTVV.